This TCR beta chain was recorded in a study of early T cells in non-severe SARS-CoV-2 infection (dated by TCRdb to about 2021). Notes on the research overall: TCR sequencing used bulk RNA from unsorted whole blood, so alpha and beta chains could not be paired.

This clonotype appeared a few times. What antigen it recognizes has not been identified. A much more abundant neighbour one base away suggests this may be a read error. The library was generated by 5' RACE. The reads were generated on a NextSeq 500. To correct for sequencing error and PCR bias, the TCR library protocol tagged individual cDNA molecules with unique molecular identifiers. Both TCR alpha and beta chains were sequenced, and tight co-correlation was observed between alpha and beta sequence abundances in each sample. Processing in the source paper ran as follows. V gene, J gene and CDR3 annotation of TCR sequences was performed with Decombinator V4. TCRs were defined as expanded if a significant change between any two time points was detected under a Poisson model with p below 0.0001. Abundances of TCRs were expressed as counts per million after normalisation to the total number of TCRs sequenced in each sample. MAIT TCRs were defined by TRAV1-2 paired with TRAJ12, TRAJ20 or TRAJ33, and iNKT TCRs by TRAV10 paired with TRAJ18. VDJdb, accessed 1 November 2021, was searched for CMV, EBV and SARS-CoV-2 annotated TCRs, with TCRs annotated for multiple antigens excluded. Using fastp at Q25 and MiXCR, TCRdb reprocessed the public reads and kept productive beta chains. Entries that share a CDR3 protein sequence are merged under the most common genes and DNA. The V and J calls were not made by the authors but by TCRdb's processing. Present in this sample are 75,000 to 90,000 distinct CDR3 sequences, roughly 5.7% of which were seen just once. The ten largest account for 7.8% of the sample.

This was a case-control study nested in a cohort of healthcare workers in London, UK, who had nasopharyngeal swab PCR tests and blood samples taken every week. Healthcare workers were recruited between 23 and 31 March 2020, during the week of the UK lockdown, and were followed weekly for up to roughly 15 weeks. The CDR3 runs 17 amino acids, cysteine and phenylalanine included. Just CDR3 DNA is preserved here, 51 bases in frame from base 1. V gives up 1 base and J gives up 7 bases, and the segment between their germline ends measures 20 bases. CDR1 and CDR2, looked up from the germline V gene, are SGHTA and FQGNSA. What the research found in general, with its limitations: VDJdb matching was skewed toward anti-spike CD8 responses and likely underestimated virus-specific expansions, missing private and CD4 specificities.

The rearrangement joined TRBV7-2 to TRBJ2-1; the D match is possibly TRBD1 or TRBD2, with 6 bases aligned in each. The sequence was obtained from an adult who was a healthcare worker with PCR-confirmed SARS-CoV-2 infection or an uninfected control (not recorded which). Source material: whole blood. The DNA is TGTGCCAGCAGCTTAGAGACTAACGGGGGCCTTTGGAATGAGCAGTTCTTC. This is translated as CASSLETNGGLWNEQFF.